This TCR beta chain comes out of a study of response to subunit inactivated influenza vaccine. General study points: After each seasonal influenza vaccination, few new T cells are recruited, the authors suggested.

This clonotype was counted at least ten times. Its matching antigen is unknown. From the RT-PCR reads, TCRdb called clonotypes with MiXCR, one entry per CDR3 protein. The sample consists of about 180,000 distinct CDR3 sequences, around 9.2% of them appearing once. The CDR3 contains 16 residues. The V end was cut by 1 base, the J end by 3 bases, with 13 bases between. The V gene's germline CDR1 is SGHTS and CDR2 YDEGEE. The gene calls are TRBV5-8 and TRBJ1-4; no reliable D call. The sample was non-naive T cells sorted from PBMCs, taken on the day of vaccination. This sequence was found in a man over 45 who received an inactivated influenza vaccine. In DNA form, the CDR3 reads TGTGCCAGCAGCTTGCGGCAGGTTTGGGCTAATGAAAAACTGTTTTTT. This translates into CASSLRQVWANEKLFF.